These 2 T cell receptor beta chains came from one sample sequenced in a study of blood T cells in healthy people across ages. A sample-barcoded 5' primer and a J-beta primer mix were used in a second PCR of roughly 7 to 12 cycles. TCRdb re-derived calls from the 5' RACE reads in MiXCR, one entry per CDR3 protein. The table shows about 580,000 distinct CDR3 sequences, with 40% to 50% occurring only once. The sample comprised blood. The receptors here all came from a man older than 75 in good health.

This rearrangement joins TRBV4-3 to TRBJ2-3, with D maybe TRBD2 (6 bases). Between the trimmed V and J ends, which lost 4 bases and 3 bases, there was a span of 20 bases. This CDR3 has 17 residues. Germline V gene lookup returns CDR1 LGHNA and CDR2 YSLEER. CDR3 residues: CASSPGLFSVETDTQYF. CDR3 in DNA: TGCGCCAGCAGCCCGGGACTTTTTTCCGTGGAGACAGATACGCAGTATTTT.

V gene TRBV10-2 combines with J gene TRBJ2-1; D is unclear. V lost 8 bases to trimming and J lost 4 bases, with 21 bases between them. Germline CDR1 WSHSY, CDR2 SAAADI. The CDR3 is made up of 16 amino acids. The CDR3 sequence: CASLPRWVQHYNEQFF. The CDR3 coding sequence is TGCGCCAGCCTCCCCCGCTGGGTTCAACATTACAATGAGCAGTTCTTC.